This TCR beta chain originates from a study of PD-1 blockade in classical Hodgkin lymphoma. As to time point: newly diagnosed, previously untreated cHL patient sample. The authors compared against newly diagnosed, untreated classical Hodgkin lymphoma PBMCs. Method: immunoSEQ multiplex PCR; TCRdb's copy keeps in-frame clones and lacks some. The sample gives approximately 30,000 clones, about nine tenths of which show up once; 3.8% is in the top ten. Germline V gene data show CDR1 as SGHNT and CDR2 as YYREEE (reference sequence). This CDR3 comprises 17 residues. Trimming cost V 3 bases and J 4 bases; bases outside gene matches: 12. As concerns this clone: As yet, its antigen is unknown.

Findings of the study overall: Newly diagnosed patients had baseline TCR diversity that was reportedly lower than that of healthy donors.

The chain couples TRBV5-4 to TRBJ2-2, with 7 bases lining up with TRBD1. This clonotype was obtained from a human donor with classical Hodgkin lymphoma. What was sequenced was peripheral blood mononuclear cells (PBMCs). CDR3: CASSSPFRDRTTGELFF. The CDR3, as DNA: TGTGCCAGCAGCTCTCCCTTCCGGGACAGAACCACCGGGGAGCTGTTTTTT. Complete variable domain (other parts from reference TRBV5-4 and TRBJ2-2): ETGVTQSPTHLIKTRGQQVTLRCSSQSGHNTVSWYQQALGQGPQFIFQYYREEENGRGNFPPRFSGLQFPNYSSELNVNALELDDSALYLCASSSPFRDRTTGELFFGEGSRLTVL.